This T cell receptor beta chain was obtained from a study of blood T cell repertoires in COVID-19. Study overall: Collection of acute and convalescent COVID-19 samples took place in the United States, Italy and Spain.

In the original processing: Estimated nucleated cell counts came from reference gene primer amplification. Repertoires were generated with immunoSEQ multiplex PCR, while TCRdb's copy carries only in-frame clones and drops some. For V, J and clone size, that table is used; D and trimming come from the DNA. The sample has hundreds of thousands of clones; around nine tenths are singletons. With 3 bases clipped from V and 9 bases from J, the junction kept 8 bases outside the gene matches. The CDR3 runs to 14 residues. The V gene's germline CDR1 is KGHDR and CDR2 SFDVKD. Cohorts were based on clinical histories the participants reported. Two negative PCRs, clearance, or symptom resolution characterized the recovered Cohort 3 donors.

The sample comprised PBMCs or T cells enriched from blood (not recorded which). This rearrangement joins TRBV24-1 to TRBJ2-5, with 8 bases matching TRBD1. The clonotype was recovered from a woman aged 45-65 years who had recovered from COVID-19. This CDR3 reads CATSDPGQGQAQYF. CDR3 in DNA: TGTGCCACCAGTGATCCAGGACAGGGCCAGGCCCAGTACTTC.